Sequencing of this T cell receptor beta chain was carried out in a study of CD8+CD57+ T cells in acquired aplastic anemia. TCR beta VDJ and CDR3 profiles were obtained from a genomic DNA template. A single record per CDR3 protein comes from TCRdb applying MiXCR to the reads. The sample includes some 20,000 distinct CDR3 sequences, 30% to 50% of them seen just once. General study results and limits: Between patients and controls, CD8+ Simpson's diversity did not vary significantly. The diversity of CD8+CD57+ cells in patients was lower than that of total CD4+ and CD8+ pools.

It was patients with CD8+CD57+ cell expansion by flow cytometry who were chosen for sequencing. CD8+CD57+ effector memory cells were additionally sequenced in about 15% of the 12 patients. Patients had not yet gotten any therapy when their blood was taken for sampling. This CDR3 has 15 residues. With 10 bases removed from V and 1 base from J, the gap between germline ends came to 19 bases. In germline, CDR1 is ENHRY, CDR2 SYGVKD. With respect to this clonotype: Its antigen is not identified.

The gene calls are TRBV10-3 and TRBJ2-5, with a weak D call TRBD1 (6 bases). The TCR sequence derives from a human donor with aplastic anemia. The sequencing input was CD8+CD57+ T cells sorted from PBMCs. Subset indicated: bead-enriched CD8+CD57+ effector memory T cells from SAA patients. CDR3 region: CATTTGTTSQETQYF. The CDR3 DNA follows: TGTGCCACCACAACCGGGACAACATCCCAAGAGACCCAGTACTTC.